Listed below are T cell receptor beta chains from one sample, sequenced in a study of control samples from healthy donors and cancer patients. Assay used: immunoSEQ multiplex PCR; TCRdb lists only in-frame clones, some missing. Of about 80,000 clones listed, roughly nine tenths are singletons. The source material was blood. All receptors come from a man between 50 and 59 years old in good health. Both conserved end residues are part of each CDR3. A D gene is named only where the DNA matches it firmly. Not every row has a clone size; where given, it reads once, few, many or a size class.

TRBV5-1	15	.	TRBJ1-2	TRBD1	TGCGCCAGCAGCTTGGAGGGGACAGGGTTATATGGCTACACCTTC	CASSLEGTGLYGYTF
TRBV27	14	.	TRBJ2-7	.	TGTGCCAGCAGTTTATCGAAGGGAGACTACGAGCAGTACTTC	CASSLSKGDYEQYF
TRBV5-6	14	.	TRBJ2-1	.	TGTGCCAGCAGGAGAAGGACTGTATTGAATGAGCAGTTCTTC	CASRRRTVLNEQFF
TRBV29-1	13	.	TRBJ1-3	.	TGCAGCGCCACAGGGCTCTCTGGAAACACCATATATTTT	CSATGLSGNTIYF
TRBV5-6	12	.	TRBJ1-2	.	TGTGCCAGCAGCAGGGGAATGGGTGGCTACACCTTC	CASSRGMGGYTF
TRBV4-1	16	.	TRBJ1-2	TRBD1	TGCGCCAGCAGCCCCGGGACAGGGGGTCGGAGATATGGCTACACCTTC	CASSPGTGGRRYGYTF
TRBV6-5	13	once	TRBJ1-1	TRBD1	TGTGCCAGCAGAGGGGGACAGCTAACTGAAGCTTTCTTT	CASRGGQLTEAFF
TRBV19	15	.	TRBJ2-3	.	TGTGCCAGTAGTCTGCAGGGTGCTCGCACAGATACGCAGTATTTT	CASSLQGARTDTQYF
TRBV10-2	15	.	TRBJ1-1	TRBD1	TGCGCCAGCAGGGGGACAGGGGACTTGAACACTGAAGCTTTCTTT	CASRGTGDLNTEAFF
TRBV21-1	14	.	TRBJ1-3	.	.	CASSKVAAGNTIYF
TRBV18	12	.	TRBJ2-2	.	TGTGCCAGCTCACCAAACACCGGGGAGCTGTTTTTT	CASSPNTGELFF
TRBV6-5	12	.	TRBJ2-7	.	TGTGCCAGCGGCGACGGACCCTACGAGCAGTACTTC	CASGDGPYEQYF
TRBV19	14	.	TRBJ1-6	.	TGTGCCAGTAGACCCCGGGACAATAATTCACCCCTCCACTTT	CASRPRDNNSPLHF
TRBV6-5	14	.	TRBJ2-7	.	TGTGCCACCCGGAGACTACTCAGCTCCTACGAGCAGTACTTC	CATRRLLSSYEQYF
TRBV27	13	.	TRBJ1-1	.	TGTGCCAGCAGTCCCACGGGCAACACTGAAGCTTTCTTT	CASSPTGNTEAFF
TRBV3-1/TRBV3-2	17	.	TRBJ2-7	TRBD1	TGTGCCAGCAGCCCGATCATAATCGGGACAGGGGCCTACGAGCAGTACTTC	CASSPIIIGTGAYEQYF
TRBV11-3	12	.	TRBJ1-1	.	TGTGCCAGCAGCTTTCAGGGCACTGAAGCTTTCTTT	CASSFQGTEAFF
TRBV15	14	.	TRBJ1-2	.	TGTGCCACCAGCAGCTTTACAGGGATCTATGGCTACACCTTC	CATSSFTGIYGYTF
TRBV6-6	16	.	TRBJ2-1	TRBD1	TGTGCCAGCAGTTACTCGACAGGGAAGTCCTACAATGAGCAGTTCTTC	CASSYSTGKSYNEQFF
TRBV27	14	.	TRBJ2-7	.	.	CASSFGPGGDEQYF